These 27 T cell receptor beta chains were all obtained from the same sample, sequenced in a study of human T cells and chemical hapten exposure. TCRdb re-called the RACE reads with MiXCR, one entry per CDR3 protein. The data hold 150,000 or so distinct CDR3 sequences, with roughly 14% observed a single time. Time point: patch test 1, 2 weeks after DPC sensitization. Sample treatment: therapeutic diphenylcyclopropenone sensitization with weekly scalp DPC. The material sequenced was whole blood, taken in connection with sensitization to the hapten diphenylcyclopropenone (DPC). The source of these receptors is a woman between 25 and 40 years old with alopecia areata. Some clones in this sample may be carry-over from other donors' samples.

The table lists this clonotype with many counts. This chain uses TRBV7-2 with TRBJ2-7; D is perhaps TRBD1 (6 bases). V was clipped by 6 bases and J by 0 bases, with 9 bases between them. Germline V CDR1 and CDR2: SGHTA, FQGNSA. The CDR3 totals 13 residues. The CDR3 region has the DNA TGTGCCAGCAGTTTGGACAGCTCCTACGAGCAGTACTTC. Translation gives CASSLDSSYEQYF.

J is TRBJ2-3 and V is TRBV7-9; a weak D match, TRBD1 (6 bases). The CDR3 covers 16 residues. CDR1 and CDR2 from the germline V gene are SEHNR and FQNEAQ (reference sequence). Trimming removed 5 bases at V and 2 bases at J, with 17 bases between. This CDR3 is CASSHDRDTLTDTQYF. CDR3 bases: TGTGCCAGCAGCCATGACCGGGACACCCTCACAGATACGCAGTATTTT.

This clonotype came up a few times. The rearrangement uses TRBV6-6 and TRBJ1-5, with 7 bases matching TRBD1. The V and J ends lost 5 bases and 3 bases, in that order; junction bases with no gene match: 7. Germline-derived CDR1 and CDR2 are MNHNY and SVGAGI (reference sequence). This CDR3 is 15 amino acids long. CDR3 sequence: CASSDQGGVNQPQHF. CDR3 in DNA: TGTGCCAGCAGTGATCAGGGGGGAGTCAATCAGCCCCAGCATTTT.

This sequence joins TRBV5-4 and TRBJ2-7; unclear D gene. This CDR3 contains 14 residues. Trimming removed 4 bases from V and 6 bases from J, with 17 bases in between. Germline values: CDR1 SGHNT, CDR2 YYREEE (reference sequence). CDR3 in DNA: TGTGCCAGCAGCGGCCGGGCCTCGCCACGCGAGCAGTACTTC. Protein product: CASSGRASPREQYF. Full variable domain (remainder filled in from reference TRBV5-4 and TRBJ2-7): ETGVTQSPTHLIKTRGQQVTLRCSSQSGHNTVSWYQQALGQGPQFIFQYYREEENGRGNFPPRFSGLQFPNYSSELNVNALELDDSALYLCASSGRASPREQYFGPGTRLTVT.

The chain has TRBV3-1 and TRBJ2-1; the D gene is possibly TRBD2 (6 bases). This CDR3 comprises 15 residues. Germline CDR1 LGHDT, CDR2 YNNKEL (reference sequence). The V gene lost 3 bases and the J gene lost 6 bases, with 15 bases spanning the gap. CDR3 in DNA: TGTGCCAGCAGCCATTTCGGAGGGCCCTCCAATGAGCAGTTCTTC. This translates into CASSHFGGPSNEQFF.

On this clonotype: This may come from a read error, since a much larger clone is one base off. The chain uses TRBV28 and TRBJ1-6, with D possibly TRBD1 on 6 matching bases. V shed 7 bases and J shed 7 bases, with 11 bases lying between them. The germline V gene has CDR1 MDHEN and CDR2 SYDVKM. The CDR3 extends over 13 amino acids. CDR3 bases: TGTGCCAGCACCAACAGGGTAAATTCACCCCTCCACTTT. Protein product: CASTNRVNSPLHF.

V is TRBV4-3 and J is TRBJ1-4, with TRBD1 identical over 10 bases. The CDR3 runs to 15 residues. Germline V gives CDR1 LGHNA, CDR2 YSLEER. V lost 3 bases and J lost 6; bases outside the gene matches: 4. The DNA of the CDR3 is TGCGCCAGCAGCCACGGACAGGGGGTAGATGAAAAACTGTTTTTT. Encoded protein: CASSHGQGVDEKLFF.

The chain employs TRBV27 and TRBJ1-1, with D tentatively TRBD1 (5 bases). V lost 2 bases and J lost 5, with 9 bases in between. The V gene's germline CDR1 is MNHEY and CDR2 SMNVEV (reference sequence). This CDR3 is 13 amino acids long. The CDR3 protein is CASSLKGRTEAFF. DNA of the CDR3: TGTGCCAGCAGTTTAAAGGGGCGAACTGAAGCTTTCTTT.

The CDR3 DNA reads as TGTGCCAGCAGAGGACTAGCGGGGGACCTCTACAATGAGCAGTTCTTC. This sequence encodes CASRGLAGDLYNEQFF. The J gene is TRBJ2-1, the V gene TRBV12-3 or TRBV12-4, with 13 bases identical to TRBD2. The CDR3 runs 16 residues. Germline trimming cut 6 bases from V and 3 bases from J; bases unmatched to any gene: 5.

This chain links TRBV29-1 with TRBJ2-2; D may be TRBD1 (6 bases). CDR3 length: 14 amino acids. Germline V lookup: CDR1 SQVTM, CDR2 ANQGSEA. The V gene lost 3 bases and the J gene lost 5 bases, with 13 bases spanning the gap. The CDR3 sequence is CSVDAQGSTGELFF. Written as DNA, the CDR3 is TGCAGCGTTGACGCTCAGGGGTCGACCGGGGAGCTGTTTTTT.

This clonotype was seen at least ten times. The gene calls are TRBV7-2 and TRBJ2-1; 13 positions match TRBD2. Germline loops: CDR1 SGHTA, CDR2 FQGNSA. The CDR3 loop spans 18 amino acids. J gave up 9 bases and V 2 bases, and 13 bases lay outside the gene matches. CDR3 nucleotide sequence: TGTGCCAGCAGCTTACTCCCCGGACTAGCGGGAGAAGGGGCTGAGCAGTTCTTC. This sequence encodes CASSLLPGLAGEGAEQFF.

This clonotype was detected many times. The chain carries TRBV18 and TRBJ1-2; 9 bases are shared with TRBD1. The V and J ends lost 4 bases and 3 bases, in that order; junction bases with no gene match: 6. Germline CDR1 reads KGHSH; CDR2 reads LQKENI. This CDR3 spans 15 amino acids. CDR3 DNA sequence: TGTGCCAGCTCACTGAGGACAGGGGATGACTATGGCTACACCTTC. Protein product: CASSLRTGDDYGYTF.

The chain links TRBV18 to TRBJ2-7, with a tentative D call TRBD2 (6 bases). CDR1 KGHSH and CDR2 LQKENI come from the germline V gene. The CDR3 consists of 15 residues. Trimming pared 3 bases from V and 5 bases from J, leaving 17 bases between. In DNA form, the CDR3 reads TGTGCCAGCTCACCGACTACTCGACTAGGGAACGAGCAGTACTTC. It encodes CASSPTTRLGNEQYF.

This clonotype was counted many times. The chain links TRBV7-9 to TRBJ1-2; D gene uncertain. The germline V and J ends were trimmed by 3 bases and 4 bases, with 12 bases remaining between them. The CDR3 is made up of 14 amino acids. Germline assignment: CDR1 SEHNR and CDR2 FQNEAQ (reference sequence). The CDR3 is CASSFSGSVYGYTF. The CDR3 DNA follows: TGTGCCAGCAGCTTTTCAGGTTCCGTCTATGGCTACACCTTC. The complete variable domain, with remaining parts taken from reference TRBV7-9 and TRBJ1-2, reads DTGVSQNPRHKITKRGQNVTFRCDPISEHNRLYWYRQTLGQGPEFLTYFQNEAQLEKSRLLSDRFSAERPKGSFSTLEIQRTEQGDSAMYLCASSFSGSVYGYTFGSGTRLTVV.

This clonotype was seen only a few times. The chain recombines TRBV3-1 with TRBJ1-5; D is unclear. The V gene's germline CDR1 is LGHDT and CDR2 YNNKEL (reference sequence). The CDR3 length is 14 residues. The germline V and J ends were trimmed by 2 bases and 2 bases, with 7 bases remaining between them. Written as DNA, the CDR3 is TGTGCCAGCAGCCAATTCGGCGGCAATCAGCCCCAGCATTTT. It specifies CASSQFGGNQPQHF.

The chain recombines TRBV2 with TRBJ1-5; D not resolved. CDR3 length: 13 amino acids. Trimming took 3 bases from V and 1 from J, leaving 4 bases between them. Germline-derived CDR1 and CDR2 are SNHLY and FYNNEI. CDR3 sequence: CASSDGSNQPQHF. CDR3 DNA: TGTGCCAGCAGTGATGGGAGCAATCAGCCCCAGCATTTT.

The chain combines TRBV7-2 with TRBJ2-1, with a weak D call TRBD2 (6 bases). The CDR3 runs 15 residues. Germline CDR1 is SGHTA and CDR2 is FQGNSA. V lost 5 bases and J 6 bases, leaving 17 bases between the germline ends. The CDR3 spells CASSGWTKNLNEQFF. The DNA of the CDR3 is TGTGCCAGCAGCGGGTGGACTAAGAATCTCAATGAGCAGTTCTTC. Using reference TRBV7-2 and TRBJ2-1 for the parts outside the CDR3, the full variable domain is GAGVSQSPSNKVTEKGKDVELRCDPISGHTALYWYRQSLGQGLEFLIYFQGNSAPDKSGLPSDRFSAERTGGSVSTLTIQRTQQEDSAVYLCASSGWTKNLNEQFFGPGTRLTVL.

This clonotype has only a few counts. Compared with germline, one end of the junction differs, possibly owing to a read error. V is TRBV6-6 and J is TRBJ1-1, with TRBD1 identical over 10 bases. This CDR3 is built from 18 residues. The germline V gene encodes CDR1 MNHNY and CDR2 SVGAGI (reference sequence). In nucleotides, the CDR3 is TGTGCCAGCAGTTCCCACCCCGGCGGGGGACAGGGGAACGCTGAAGCTTTCTTT. The encoded protein is CASSSHPGGGQGNAEAFF.

At least ten counts were recorded for this clonotype. The chain recombines TRBV6-6 with TRBJ1-2; D perhaps matches TRBD1 (5 bases). This CDR3 has 13 residues. Per the germline V gene, CDR1 is MNHNY and CDR2 is SVGAGI (reference sequence). The V gene lost 6 bases and the J gene lost 6 bases, with 14 bases spanning the gap. DNA of the CDR3: TGTGCCAGCAGAGGGCAGGGAGCGGATGGCTACACCTTC. It codes for CASRGQGADGYTF.

This clonotype was observed a few times. The V gene is TRBV19, the J gene TRBJ1-5; 9 bases align to TRBD1. From germline, CDR1 is LNHDA and CDR2 SQIVND (reference sequence). Trimming removed 4 bases from V and 4 bases from J; junction bases left unmatched: 5. The CDR3 is 15 amino acids. The CDR3 loop reads CASSTEDRGNQPQHF. CDR3 sequence (DNA): TGTGCCAGTAGTACAGAGGACAGGGGAAATCAGCCCCAGCATTTT.

In its sample, this clonotype was seen many times. The chain recombines TRBV28 with TRBJ2-7, with TRBD1 matching 9 bases. Germline CDR1 MDHEN, CDR2 SYDVKM. The CDR3 totals 15 residues. V was pared by 5 bases and J by 2 bases, with 7 bases of the junction left unmatched. The CDR3 sequence is CASSDPGQGPYEQYF. CDR3 bases: TGTGCCAGCAGTGACCCAGGACAGGGGCCCTACGAGCAGTACTTC.

The V call is TRBV7-6, the J call TRBJ2-5; maybe TRBD1 (5 bases). This CDR3 spans 14 amino acids. Between the trimmed V and J ends, which lost 1 base and 4 bases, there was a span of 10 bases. CDR1 and CDR2 (germline): SGHVS, FNYEAQ. The CDR3 here is CASSLDVRVETQYF. The CDR3 region has the DNA TGTGCCAGCAGCTTAGACGTCAGGGTAGAGACCCAGTACTTC.

The chain is built from TRBV20-1 and TRBJ2-6, with TRBD1 identical over 7 bases. V was pared by 1 base and J by 0 bases, with 6 bases of the junction left unmatched. The CDR3 covers 17 residues. Germline CDR1 reads DFQATT; CDR2 reads SNEGSKA (reference sequence). This CDR3 reads CSARAGGQYSGANVLTF. DNA of the CDR3: TGCAGTGCTAGAGCAGGGGGACAGTACTCTGGGGCCAACGTCCTGACTTTC.

The chain joins TRBV7-6 to TRBJ1-1; D is possibly TRBD1 (5 bases). Germline CDR1 is SGHVS and CDR2 is FNYEAQ. CDR3 length: 16 residues. With 5 bases removed from V and 4 bases from J, the gap between germline ends came to 20 bases. In DNA, the CDR3 is TGTGCCAGCAGCCCGTCCTCGGGACTAAGGGGCACTGAAGCTTTCTTT. It yields the protein CASSPSSGLRGTEAFF.

This clonotype came up a few times. This chain links TRBV3-1 with TRBJ1-5; no definite D call. V was pared by 4 bases and J by 2 bases, with 9 bases between. This CDR3 is built from 14 residues. Germline-derived CDR1 and CDR2 are LGHDT and YNNKEL (reference sequence). CDR3 nucleotide sequence: TGTGCCAGCAGCCGAACCGTGGGCAATCAGCCCCAGCATTTT. Residues: CASSRTVGNQPQHF.

This clonotype was counted a few times. This chain connects TRBV6-2 or TRBV6-3 to TRBJ1-1; 9 nucleotides line up with TRBD1. V gave up 2 bases and J gave up 2 bases; unmatched junction bases: 9. Germline V CDR1 and CDR2: MNHEY, SVGEGT. There are 17 residues in the CDR3. CDR3 residues: CASSYTGQGTENTEAFF. CDR3 DNA: TGTGCCAGCAGTTACACGGGACAGGGAACGGAAAACACTGAAGCTTTCTTT.

This clonotype has a handful of counts. The chain links TRBV6-6 to TRBJ1-3; D call uncertain. The length of the CDR3 is 16 residues. V lost 6 bases and J lost 0, with 15 bases in between. Germline-derived CDR1 and CDR2 are MNHNY and SVGAGI (reference sequence). DNA for the CDR3: TGTGCCAGCAGCCCGCCCCCGGGCTCCTCTGGAAACACCATATATTTT. It translates to CASSPPPGSSGNTIYF.